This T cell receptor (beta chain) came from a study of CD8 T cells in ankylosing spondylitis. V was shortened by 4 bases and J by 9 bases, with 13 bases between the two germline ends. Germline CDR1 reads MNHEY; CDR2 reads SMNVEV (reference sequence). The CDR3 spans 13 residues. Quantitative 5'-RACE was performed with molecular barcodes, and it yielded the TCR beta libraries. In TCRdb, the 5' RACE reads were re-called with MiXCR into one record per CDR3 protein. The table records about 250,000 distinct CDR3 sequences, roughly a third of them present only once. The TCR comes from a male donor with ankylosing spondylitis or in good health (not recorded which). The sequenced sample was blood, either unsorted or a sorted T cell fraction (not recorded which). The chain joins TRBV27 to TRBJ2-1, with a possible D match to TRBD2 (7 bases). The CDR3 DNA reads TGTGCCAGCAGTTCCCGGGGGGCGTTTGAGCAGTTCTTC. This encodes CASSSRGAFEQFF.